This T cell receptor (beta chain) was sequenced for a study of shared clonotypes between healthy human individuals. On the study more broadly: The people who gave samples were two women and three men aged 18 to 49.

The CDR3 runs 13 residues. After removal of 4 bases from V and 10 bases from J, the junction contained 5 bases not matched to a gene. Germline V gene lookup returns CDR1 MNHNS and CDR2 SASEGT. TCRdb keeps only in-frame clones here, not all; method: immunoSEQ multiplex PCR. The data contain about 1,900,000 clones, approximately 95% of them singletons. Terminally differentiated effector memory CD45RA+ cells were left out of the naive CD8 fraction, which was CD45RO-negative and positively selected for CCR7. This rearrangement joins TRBV6-1 to TRBJ2-1; 9 bases fit TRBD2. The receptor's source is a young man in good health. The source material was naive CD8+ T cells sorted from blood. The CDR3 spells CASSGTSVIEQFF. As DNA, the CDR3 is TGTGCCAGCAGTGGGACTAGCGTGATAGAGCAGTTCTTC.